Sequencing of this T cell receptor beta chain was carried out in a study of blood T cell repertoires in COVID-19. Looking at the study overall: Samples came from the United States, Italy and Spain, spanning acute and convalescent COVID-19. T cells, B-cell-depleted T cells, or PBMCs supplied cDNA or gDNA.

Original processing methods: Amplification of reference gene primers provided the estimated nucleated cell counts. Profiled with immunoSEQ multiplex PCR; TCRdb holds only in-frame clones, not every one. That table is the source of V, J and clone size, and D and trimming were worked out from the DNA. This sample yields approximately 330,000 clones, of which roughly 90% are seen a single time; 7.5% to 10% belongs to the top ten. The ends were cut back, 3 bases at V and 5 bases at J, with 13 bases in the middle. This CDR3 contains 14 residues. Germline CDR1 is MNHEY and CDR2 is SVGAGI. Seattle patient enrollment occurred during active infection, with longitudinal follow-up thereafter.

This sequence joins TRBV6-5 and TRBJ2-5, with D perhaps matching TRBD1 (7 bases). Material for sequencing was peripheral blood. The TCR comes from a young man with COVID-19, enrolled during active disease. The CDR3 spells CASSYGGGEETQYF. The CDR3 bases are TGTGCCAGCAGTTATGGAGGGGGCGAGGAGACCCAGTACTTC.